What follows are 11 T cell receptor beta chains derived from one specimen sequenced in a study of cytomegalovirus exposure and HLA in healthy donors. PCR amplification relied on 60 Vbeta primers (plus 13 Jbeta primers). Profiling relied on immunoSEQ multiplex PCR, and the TCRdb table lists in-frame clones only, not all of them. The sample records about 160,000 clones, around three quarters being singletons. Sample: PBMCs. Receptor source: a woman aged 40 to 49 in good health and CMV-seronegative.

This chain connects TRBV2 to TRBJ1-3, with D unclear. V dropped 6 bases and J dropped 4 bases, with 13 bases sitting between them. CDR1 and CDR2 from the germline V gene are SNHLY and FYNNEI. The CDR3 spans 14 residues. For the CDR3, the DNA is TGTGCCAGCAGAGGACCCGGAGGGGGAAACACCATATATTTT. This translates into CASRGPGGGNTIYF.

This clone was observed a handful of times. The J gene is TRBJ2-1, the V gene TRBV11-2; possible D gene TRBD2, 6 bases. The CDR3 length is 17 residues. The germline gives CDR1 SGHAT, CDR2 FQNNGV. V lost 1 base and J lost 5, with 18 bases in between. The CDR3 spells CASSLAHRQGGDNEQFF. The CDR3 coding sequence is TGTGCCAGCAGCTTAGCCCATAGGCAGGGAGGAGACAATGAGCAGTTCTTC.

The chain carries TRBV27 and TRBJ2-1, with D uncertain. Trimming took off 3 bases at V and 8 bases at J, with 11 bases between the two ends. Germline lookup yields CDR1 MNHEY and CDR2 SMNVEV (reference sequence). The CDR3 has 13 amino acids. The CDR3 protein is CASSLARFHEQFF. The CDR3, as DNA: TGTGCCAGCAGTTTGGCCAGGTTCCATGAGCAGTTCTTC.

The chain uses TRBV28 and TRBJ1-2, with D maybe TRBD1 (5 bases). Trimming took 5 bases from V and 2 from J, leaving 6 bases between them. Germline assignment: CDR1 MDHEN and CDR2 SYDVKM. The CDR3 extends over 12 amino acids. In DNA form, the CDR3 reads TGTGCCAGCAGTGACAGCAACTATGGCTACACCTTC. This encodes CASSDSNYGYTF.

The chain combines TRBV7-9 with TRBJ1-4, with a tentative D call TRBD1 (5 bases). V was cut by 4 bases and J by 8 bases, with 14 bases left in between. The CDR3 sequence is 14 residues long. Germline V gene sequence: CDR1 SEHNR, CDR2 FQNEAQ (reference sequence). CDR3 protein: CASSSTRVPEKLFF. In DNA form, the CDR3 reads TGTGCCAGCAGCTCGACCAGGGTACCAGAAAAACTGTTTTTT.

The chain is built from TRBV13 and TRBJ2-1, with a tentative D call TRBD2 (5 bases). This CDR3 spans 16 amino acids. Germline V gene lookup returns CDR1 PRHDT and CDR2 FYEKMQ (reference sequence). Trimming removed 3 bases from V and 2 bases from J, with 14 bases in between. CDR3 DNA: TGTGCCAGCAGCTTTGCTCCCGGGGATACCTACAATGAGCAGTTCTTC. Translated: CASSFAPGDTYNEQFF.

CDR3 DNA sequence: TGCGCCAGCAGCGTAGGGACAGGGGGCACAGATACGCAGTATTTT. Translation gives CASSVGTGGTDTQYF. The rearrangement joins TRBV5-1 to TRBJ2-3, with TRBD1 identical over 10 bases. V shed 4 bases and J 1 base; nucleotides not matched to a gene: 3. The CDR3 spans 15 residues. Germline V gene data show CDR1 as SGHRS and CDR2 as YFSETQ.

The chain is built from TRBV19 and TRBJ1-1; 7 bases are a match to TRBD1. The trim removed 6 bases at V and 8 bases at J, leaving 6 bases unmatched. The CDR3 is made up of 12 amino acids. Germline V gives CDR1 LNHDA, CDR2 SQIVND (reference sequence). This CDR3 reads CASSQAGQEAFF. The CDR3 DNA sequence: TGTGCCAGTAGCCAGGCGGGACAGGAAGCTTTCTTT.

V gene TRBV6-1 combines with J gene TRBJ1-4; 8 bases are shared with TRBD1. Germline-derived CDR1 and CDR2 are MNHNS and SASEGT. This CDR3 has 13 amino acids. The V segment lost 8 bases and the J segment 8 bases; nucleotides outside the gene matches: 7. The CDR3 DNA sequence: TGTGCCAGCGGTCGGACAGGGAACGAAAAACTGTTTTTT. Encoded protein: CASGRTGNEKLFF.

The chain employs TRBV11-2 and TRBJ2-5; the match to TRBD2 covers 9 bases. The CDR3 extends over 15 amino acids. V shed 4 bases, J shed 6 bases, and the junction held 9 bases outside the gene matches. Germline CDR1 and CDR2: SGHAT and FQNNGV. CDR3 DNA sequence: TGTGCCAGCAGCTCCGTCTGGCGGGGGGGGAAGACCCAGTACTTC. Protein sequence: CASSSVWRGGKTQYF.

This clone turned up a few times. V is TRBV6-5 and J is TRBJ1-2; TRBD1 matches at 9 bases. Trimming took 4 bases from V and 8 from J; bases not matched to a gene: 2. CDR3 length: 12 residues. Germline loops: CDR1 MNHEY, CDR2 SVGAGI. CDR3 residues: CASSLGTGGYTF. The CDR3 DNA follows: TGTGCCAGCAGTTTAGGGACAGGGGGCTACACCTTC.